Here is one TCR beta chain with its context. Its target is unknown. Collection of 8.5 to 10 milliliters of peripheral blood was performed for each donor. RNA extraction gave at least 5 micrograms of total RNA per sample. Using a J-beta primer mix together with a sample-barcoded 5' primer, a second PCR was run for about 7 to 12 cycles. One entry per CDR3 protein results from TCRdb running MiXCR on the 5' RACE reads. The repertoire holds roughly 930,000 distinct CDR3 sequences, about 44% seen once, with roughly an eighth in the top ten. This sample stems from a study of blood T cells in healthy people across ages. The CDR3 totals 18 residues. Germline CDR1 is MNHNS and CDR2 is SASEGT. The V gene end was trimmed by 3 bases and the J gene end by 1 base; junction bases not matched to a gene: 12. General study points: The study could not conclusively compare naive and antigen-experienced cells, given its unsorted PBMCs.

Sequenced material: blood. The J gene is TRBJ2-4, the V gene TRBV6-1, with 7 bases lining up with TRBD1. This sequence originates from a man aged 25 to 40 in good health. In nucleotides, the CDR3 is TGTGCCAGCAGTGATGGGGAGAGACAGGGTGTGGCCAAAAACATTCAGTACTTC. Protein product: CASSDGERQGVAKNIQYF.